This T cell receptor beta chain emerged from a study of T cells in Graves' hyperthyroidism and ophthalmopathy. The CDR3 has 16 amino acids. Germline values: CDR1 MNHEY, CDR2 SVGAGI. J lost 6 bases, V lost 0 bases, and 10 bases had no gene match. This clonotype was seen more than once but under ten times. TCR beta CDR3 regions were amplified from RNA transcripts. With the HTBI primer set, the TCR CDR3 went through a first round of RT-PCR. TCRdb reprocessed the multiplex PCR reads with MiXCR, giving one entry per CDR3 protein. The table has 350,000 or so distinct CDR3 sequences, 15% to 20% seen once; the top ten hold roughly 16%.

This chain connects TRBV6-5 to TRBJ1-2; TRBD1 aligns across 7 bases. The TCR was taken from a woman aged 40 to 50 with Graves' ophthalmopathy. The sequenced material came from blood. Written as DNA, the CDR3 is TGTGCCAGCAGTTACTCCCGCTTCGGGACAGAAGATGGCTACACCTTC. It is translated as CASSYSRFGTEDGYTF.